This T cell receptor beta chain came from a study of T cells in localized non-small cell lung cancer. V shed 6 bases and J 3 bases; nucleotides not matched to a gene: 9. The germline V gene encodes CDR1 SQVTM and CDR2 ANQGSEA. This CDR3 spans 15 amino acids. TCRdb's table, derived via immunoSEQ multiplex PCR, lists solely in-frame clones and lacks some. The sample lists 35,000 to 40,000 clones, about 90% occurring once. A word on this clone: Its antigen is unknown.

Broader study findings: A median of about 52 clones ranked among the top 100 in tumor appeared in adjacent lung.

The J gene is TRBJ2-2, the V gene TRBV29-1; 8 bases line up with TRBD2. The sequence was obtained from a man aged 40-75 years with stage I lung adenocarcinoma. The source material was peripheral blood, sampled before any cancer treatment. DNA for the CDR3: TGCAGCGTGTACGGGGGGGAGAGGTACACCGGGGAGCTGTTTTTT. This translates into CSVYGGERYTGELFF.